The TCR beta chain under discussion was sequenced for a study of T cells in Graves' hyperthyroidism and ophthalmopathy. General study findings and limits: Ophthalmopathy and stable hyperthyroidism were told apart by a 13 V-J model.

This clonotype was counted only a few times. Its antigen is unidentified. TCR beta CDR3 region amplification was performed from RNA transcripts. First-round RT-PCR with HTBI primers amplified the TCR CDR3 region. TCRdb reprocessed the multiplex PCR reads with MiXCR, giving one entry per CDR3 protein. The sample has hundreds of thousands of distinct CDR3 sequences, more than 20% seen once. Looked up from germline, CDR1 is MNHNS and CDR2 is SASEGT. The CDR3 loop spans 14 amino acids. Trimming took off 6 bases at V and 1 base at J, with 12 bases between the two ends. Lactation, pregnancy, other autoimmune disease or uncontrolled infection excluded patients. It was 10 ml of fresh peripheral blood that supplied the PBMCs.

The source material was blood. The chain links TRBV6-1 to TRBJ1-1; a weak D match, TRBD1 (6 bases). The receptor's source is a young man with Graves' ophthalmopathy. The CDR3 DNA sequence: TGTGCCAGCAGGAAACAGGGACCGAACACTGAAGCTTTCTTT. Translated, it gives CASRKQGPNTEAFF.